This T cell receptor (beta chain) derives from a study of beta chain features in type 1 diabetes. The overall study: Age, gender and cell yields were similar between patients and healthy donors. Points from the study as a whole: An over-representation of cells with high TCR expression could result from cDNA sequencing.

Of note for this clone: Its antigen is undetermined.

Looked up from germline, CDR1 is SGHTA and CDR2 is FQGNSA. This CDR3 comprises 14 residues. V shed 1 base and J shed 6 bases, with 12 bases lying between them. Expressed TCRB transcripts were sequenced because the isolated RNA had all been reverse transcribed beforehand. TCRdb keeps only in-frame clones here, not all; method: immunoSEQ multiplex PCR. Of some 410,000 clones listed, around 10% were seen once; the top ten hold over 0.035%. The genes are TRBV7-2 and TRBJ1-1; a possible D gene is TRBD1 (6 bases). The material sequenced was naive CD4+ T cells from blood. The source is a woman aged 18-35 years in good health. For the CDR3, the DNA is TGTGCCAGCAGCTTAGGAGTACGGACAGCTGAAGCTTTCTTT. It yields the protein CASSLGVRTAEAFF.